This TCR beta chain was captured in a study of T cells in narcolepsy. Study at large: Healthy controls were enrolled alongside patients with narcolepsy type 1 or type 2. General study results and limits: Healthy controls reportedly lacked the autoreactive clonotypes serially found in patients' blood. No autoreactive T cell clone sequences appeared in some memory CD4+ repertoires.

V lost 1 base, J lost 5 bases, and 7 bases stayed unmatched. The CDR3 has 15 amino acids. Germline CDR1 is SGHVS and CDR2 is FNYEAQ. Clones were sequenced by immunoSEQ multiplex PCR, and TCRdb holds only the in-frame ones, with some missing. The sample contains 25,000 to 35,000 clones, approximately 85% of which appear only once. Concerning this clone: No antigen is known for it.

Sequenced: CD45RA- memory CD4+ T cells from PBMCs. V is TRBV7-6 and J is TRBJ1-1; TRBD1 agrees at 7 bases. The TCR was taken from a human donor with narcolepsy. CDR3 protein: CASSLEGGARTEAFF. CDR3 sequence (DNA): TGTGCCAGCAGCTTAGAAGGGGGCGCGCGGACTGAAGCTTTCTTT.